These 26 T cell receptor beta chains were sequenced from one sample in a study of regulatory T cells in long-lasting Graves disease. Time point here: newly diagnosed GD, antithyroid drugs for less than 3 months. The authors made the TCR library using RNA they extracted from PBMCs. Arm-PCR of CDR3 regions and iRepertoire HTBI primers were used to build TCR beta libraries. TCRdb analysed the multiplex PCR reads with MiXCR anew, one entry per CDR3 protein. The sample holds roughly 380,000 distinct CDR3 sequences; 15% to 18% are singletons and the top ten take about 20%. The material was peripheral blood mononuclear cells (PBMCs), obtained at new diagnosis, from a patient treated with antithyroid drugs. These receptors came from a female donor with Graves disease.

This clonotype was recorded a few times. This may stem from a read error, because a much larger clone lies one nucleotide away. The chain recombines TRBV3-1 with TRBJ1-2; 7 bases agree with TRBD1. CDR3 length equals 14 residues. Germline trimming cut 3 bases from V and 2 bases from J; bases unmatched to any gene: 3. CDR1 and CDR2 from the germline V gene are LGHDT and YNNKEL (reference sequence). The CDR3 nucleotides are TGTGCCAGCAGCCATGACAGGGCCAACTATGGCTACACCTTC. It is translated as CASSHDRANYGYTF.

This clonotype was seen many times. V gene TRBV5-1 combines with J gene TRBJ2-7, with 10 bases lining up with TRBD1. V was clipped by 4 bases and J by 3 bases; unmatched bases: 4. This CDR3 spans 14 amino acids. The V gene's germline CDR1 is SGHRS and CDR2 YFSETQ. The CDR3 region has the DNA TGCGCCAGCAGCCCCGGGACAGGGGTCTACGAGCAGTACTTC. Its translation is CASSPGTGVYEQYF.

In this sample, this clonotype turned up many times. J is TRBJ2-7 and V is TRBV27; TRBD2 matches 8 bases. Germline trimming cut 5 bases from V and 2 bases from J; bases unmatched to any gene: 14. Germline lookup yields CDR1 MNHEY and CDR2 SMNVEV (reference sequence). This CDR3 spans 17 amino acids. The CDR3 reads CASSLYVAGKGTYEQYF. In DNA form, the CDR3 reads TGTGCCAGCAGTCTCTATGTAGCGGGAAAGGGGACCTACGAGCAGTACTTC.

This clonotype was observed a few times. CDR3: CSAPSTASGANVLTF. DNA for the CDR3: TGCAGTGCCCCATCGACAGCTTCTGGGGCCAACGTCCTGACTTTC. The rearrangement links TRBV20-1 to TRBJ2-6; tentative D call: TRBD1 (5 bases). V lost 6 bases and J lost 1, with 13 bases in between. The CDR3 has 15 residues. Germline V gene sequence: CDR1 DFQATT, CDR2 SNEGSKA (reference sequence).

This clonotype was seen repeatedly, ten times or more. The CDR3 region has the DNA TGTGCCAGCAGTGAACTAGGGCGGAATTCACCCCTCCACTTT. Protein: CASSELGRNSPLHF. This chain links TRBV25-1 with TRBJ1-6; D is ambiguous. With 2 bases removed from V and 7 bases from J, the gap between germline ends came to 9 bases. The length of the CDR3 is 14 residues. Germline CDR1 is MGHDK and CDR2 is SYGVNS.

The rearrangement joins TRBV18 to TRBJ2-1; 9 positions match TRBD2. The CDR3 consists of 15 residues. CDR1 and CDR2 from the germline V gene are KGHSH and LQKENI. Trimming at V came to 2 bases and at J to 5 bases, leaving 4 bases not matched to a gene. CDR3 loop: CASSPGSGRNNEQFF. CDR3 sequence (DNA): TGTGCCAGCTCACCAGGAAGCGGGAGGAACAATGAGCAGTTCTTC.

This clonotype came up many times. The chain is built from TRBV20-1 and TRBJ1-1; D gene ambiguous. Germline assignment: CDR1 DFQATT and CDR2 SNEGSKA (reference sequence). This CDR3 comprises 11 residues. The V end was cut by 7 bases, the J end by 8 bases, with 14 bases between. CDR3 loop: CSVPRGSEAFF. CDR3 bases: TGCAGTGTACCCCGAGGATCCGAAGCTTTCTTT.

This clonotype was detected many times. The chain combines TRBV12-3 or TRBV12-4 with TRBJ2-1; the match to TRBD2 covers 10 bases. The J call may be faulty, since TRBJ2-5 better matches the DNA end. The CDR3 loop spans 15 amino acids. The CDR3 nucleotides are TGTGCCAGCAGTTTAAGCGGGAGGGCCGTGGAGACCCAGTACTTC. Protein product: CASSLSGRAVETQYF.

About this clonotype: A much larger clone is a single base away; this may be a read error. The chain combines TRBV20-1 with TRBJ1-4; no clear D gene. The CDR3 loop spans 15 amino acids. Per the germline V gene, CDR1 is DFQATT and CDR2 is SNEGSKA (reference sequence). The CDR3 nucleotides read TGCAGTGCTAGAGTTGGTATTGCAACTAATGAAAAACGGTTTTTT. This sequence encodes CSARVGIATNEKRFF.

The V call is TRBV11-2, the J call TRBJ2-3, with D possibly being TRBD1 (5 bases). Trimming removed 1 base from V and 0 bases from J, with 8 bases in between. CDR1 and CDR2 (germline): SGHAT, FQNNGV. There are 15 residues in the CDR3. The CDR3 sequence is CASSLVGHSTDTQYF. The DNA for the CDR3 is TGTGCCAGCAGCTTAGTCGGACACAGCACAGATACGCAGTATTTT.

This clonotype was seen at least ten times. The J gene is TRBJ2-7, the V gene TRBV7-2; possibly TRBD1 for D (5 bases). The V and J ends lost 3 bases and 2 bases respectively, with 11 bases between them. The CDR3 spans 14 residues. Germline CDR1 is SGHTA and CDR2 is FQGNSA. This chain's CDR3 is CASSFTGRAYEQYF. For the CDR3, the DNA is TGTGCCAGCAGCTTCACAGGACGGGCCTACGAGCAGTACTTC.

This clonotype was recorded many times. This chain connects TRBV7-9 to TRBJ2-1; D is possibly TRBD1 or TRBD2 (7 bases each). CDR1 is SEHNR and CDR2 is FQNEAQ in the germline V gene (reference sequence). This CDR3 spans 15 amino acids. The V and J ends lost 5 bases and 4 bases respectively, with 15 bases between them. The CDR3, as DNA: TGTGCCAGCAGCCAGGGGGGGAGTGAGTACAATGAGCAGTTCTTC. Its translation: CASSQGGSEYNEQFF.

This clonotype was detected ten times or more. The genes are TRBV5-1 and TRBJ2-1, with D possibly TRBD2 on 5 matching bases. CDR3 length equals 13 residues. Trimming shortened V by 1 base and J by 15 bases, and 17 bases separated the two germline ends. The V gene's germline CDR1 is SGHRS and CDR2 YFSETQ. The CDR3 region is CASSLISETKPFF. The DNA of the CDR3 is TGCGCCAGCAGCTTGATCTCTGAGACTAAGCCGTTCTTC.

The genes are TRBV12-3 or TRBV12-4 and TRBJ2-3; 8 bases line up with TRBD2. CDR3 size: 15 residues. After removal of 6 bases from V and 1 base from J, the junction contained 6 bases not matched to a gene. DNA for the CDR3: TGTGCCAGCAGGGCAGCGGGAGTAGGCACAGATACGCAGTATTTT. The encoded protein is CASRAAGVGTDTQYF.

This clonotype was detected ten times or more. This sequence joins TRBV28 and TRBJ1-5; 9 bases align to TRBD1. Germline V gene sequence: CDR1 MDHEN, CDR2 SYDVKM. This CDR3 is built from 16 residues. Trimming cost V 2 bases and J 5 bases; bases outside gene matches: 7. CDR3 amino acids: CASSLLSTGGHQPQHF. The CDR3 DNA sequence: TGTGCCAGCAGTTTACTATCTACAGGGGGCCATCAGCCCCAGCATTTT.

The table lists this clonotype with many counts. The chain couples TRBV5-6 to TRBJ1-6, with TRBD1 matching over 7 bases. CDR3 length: 16 residues. V dropped 4 bases and J dropped 7; count of bases not matched to a gene: 11. The V gene's germline CDR1 is SGHDT and CDR2 YYEEEE. The DNA for the CDR3 is TGTGCCAGCAGCACGCCGACAGGGCCTGAGAATTCACCCCTCCACTTT. Residues: CASSTPTGPENSPLHF.

This clonotype occurred many times. DNA for the CDR3: TGTGCCAGCAGCCCCCCCGCGGATGAGCAGTTCTTC. Protein sequence: CASSPPADEQFF. The rearrangement links TRBV7-9 to TRBJ2-1; D not certain. CDR3 length: 12 residues. Per the germline V gene, CDR1 is SEHNR and CDR2 is FQNEAQ (reference sequence). The V end was cut by 5 bases, the J end by 8 bases, with 10 bases between.

This clonotype was seen a handful of times. The J gene is TRBJ2-3, the V gene TRBV24-1; 7 bases line up with TRBD1. J gave up 2 bases and V 3 bases, and 1 base lay outside the gene matches. Germline V lookup: CDR1 KGHDR, CDR2 SFDVKD. The CDR3 runs to 14 residues. CDR3 loop: CATSDTGATDTQYF. CDR3 DNA: TGTGCCACCAGTGATACAGGGGCCACAGATACGCAGTATTTT.

This clonotype was seen many times. The chain is built from TRBV12-3 or TRBV12-4 and TRBJ1-5, with 7 nucleotides matching TRBD1. The CDR3 sequence is 14 residues long. With 2 bases clipped from V and 4 bases from J, the junction kept 2 bases outside the gene matches. CDR3 coding DNA: TGTGCCAGCAGTTTAACAGGGGAGAATCAGCCCCAGCATTTT. It translates to CASSLTGENQPQHF.

The chain employs TRBV7-9 and TRBJ1-1; D possibly corresponds to TRBD1 (6 bases). The CDR3 is made up of 15 amino acids. The V gene's germline CDR1 is SEHNR and CDR2 FQNEAQ (reference sequence). The V gene lost 5 bases and the J gene lost 1 base, with 14 bases spanning the gap. This chain's CDR3 is CASSHTGGGNTEAFF. CDR3 DNA sequence: TGTGCCAGCAGCCACACTGGGGGCGGGAACACTGAAGCTTTCTTT. Based on the CDR3 plus reference TRBV7-9 and TRBJ1-1, the full variable domain is DTGVSQNPRHKITKRGQNVTFRCDPISEHNRLYWYRQTLGQGPEFLTYFQNEAQLEKSRLLSDRFSAERPKGSFSTLEIQRTEQGDSAMYLCASSHTGGGNTEAFFGQGTRLTVV.

This clonotype has at least ten counts. The chain joins TRBV10-1 to TRBJ1-1; TRBD1 might be the D (5 bases). Deletions cut 6 bases from V and 4 bases from J, with 12 bases between. Germline V gene data show CDR1 as WNHNN and CDR2 as SYGVQD (reference sequence). The CDR3 spans 13 residues. CDR3 sequence (DNA): TGCGCCAGCAGCACAGGACCTATCACTGAAGCTTTCTTT. This sequence encodes CASSTGPITEAFF.

This clonotype was recorded at least ten times. The chain employs TRBV3-1 and TRBJ1-5; D not certain. The ends were cut back, 0 bases at V and 0 bases at J, with 9 bases in the middle. This CDR3 region has 16 residues. The V gene's germline CDR1 is LGHDT and CDR2 YNNKEL (reference sequence). The CDR3 nucleotides are TGTGCCAGCAGCCAAGACAGTCCGGGTAGCAATCAGCCCCAGCATTTT. Protein product: CASSQDSPGSNQPQHF.

J is TRBJ2-3 and V is TRBV10-3; TRBD1 matches at 8 bases. The CDR3 contains 15 residues. V lost 2 bases to trimming and J lost 3 bases; unmatched junction nucleotides: 4. Looked up from germline, CDR1 is ENHRY and CDR2 is SYGVKD. CDR3 sequence (DNA): TGTGCCATCAGTGAGATGCGACAGGGGACAGATACGCAGTATTTT. This codes for CAISEMRQGTDTQYF.

The V and J genes are TRBV30 and TRBJ2-7; D uncertain. The CDR3 has 13 residues. Per the germline V gene, CDR1 is GTSNPN and CDR2 is SVGIG (reference sequence). V was shortened by 2 bases and J by 2 bases, with 10 bases between the two germline ends. As DNA, the CDR3 is TGTGCCTGGAGTACGAGACTCCCCTACGAGCAGTACTTC. Translating gives CAWSTRLPYEQYF.

This clonotype was counted a few times. The J gene is TRBJ2-1, the V gene TRBV19; possibly TRBD2 for D (5 bases). Germline CDR1 and CDR2: LNHDA and SQIVND (reference sequence). The CDR3 is 19 amino acids. The V and J ends lost 7 bases and 0 bases respectively, with 25 bases between them. The CDR3 nucleotides read TGTGCCAGTAAGAGGGTGGGCACAAATCTGATTACCTCCTACAATGAGCAGTTCTTC. Translated: CASKRVGTNLITSYNEQFF.

V and J are TRBV25-1 and TRBJ2-1; 10 positions match TRBD1. The ends lost 3 bases at V and 4 bases at J; junction bases unmatched: 3. The CDR3 spans 15 residues. Germline loops: CDR1 MGHDK, CDR2 SYGVNS. Here the CDR3 reads CASSETGGRYNEQFF. The CDR3 nucleotides are TGTGCCAGCAGTGAGACAGGGGGCAGGTACAATGAGCAGTTCTTC.